The 32 T cell receptor beta chains listed next were all sequenced from one sample in a study of blood T cells in healthy people across ages. Together with a sample-barcoded 5' primer, a J-beta primer mix was included in a second PCR lasting about 6 to 12 cycles. TCRdb ran MiXCR on the 5' RACE reads and lists one entry per CDR3 protein. The sample yields about 1,400,000 distinct CDR3 sequences, roughly 64% seen once. The specimen was blood. These receptors were collected from a man younger than 35 in good health.

The rearrangement joins TRBV5-4 to TRBJ2-7; 8 nucleotides agree with TRBD1. Germline V gene lookup returns CDR1 SGHNT and CDR2 YYREEE (reference sequence). The V and J ends lost 3 bases and 2 bases, in that order; junction bases with no gene match: 4. CDR3 size: 14 residues. In DNA form, the CDR3 reads TGTGCCAGCAGCTCGGGACAGGCCACCTACGAGCAGTACTTC. It codes for CASSSGQATYEQYF.

This rearrangement joins TRBV5-1 to TRBJ2-1; 7 nucleotides align to TRBD1. V was pared by 6 bases and J by 0 bases, with 6 bases of the junction left unmatched. Germline V gene sequence: CDR1 SGHRS, CDR2 YFSETQ. The CDR3 sequence is 15 residues long. The CDR3 sequence is CASTETGLSYNEQFF. In DNA form, the CDR3 reads TGCGCCAGCACCGAGACAGGGCTCTCCTACAATGAGCAGTTCTTC.

This clonotype was seen a handful of times. The rearrangement uses TRBV12-3 or TRBV12-4 and TRBJ2-3; TRBD2 matches 12 bases. Trimming removed 5 bases from V and 2 bases from J; junction bases left unmatched: 5. The CDR3 has 16 residues. The CDR3: CASSALAGGDTDTQYF. The CDR3 nucleotides read TGTGCCAGCAGTGCACTAGCGGGGGGCGACACAGATACGCAGTATTTT.

The chain combines TRBV28 with TRBJ2-7, with 9 bases matching TRBD2. Germline V lookup: CDR1 MDHEN, CDR2 SYDVKM. The CDR3 totals 14 residues. The trim removed 10 bases at V and 1 base at J, leaving 8 bases unmatched. The chain's CDR3 is CATQPGLASYEQYF. DNA of the CDR3: TGTGCCACTCAACCGGGACTAGCTTCCTACGAGCAGTACTTC. Together with reference TRBV28 and TRBJ2-7, the CDR3 gives the full variable domain: DVKVTQSSRYLVKRTGEKVFLECVQDMDHENMFWYRQDPGLGLRLIYFSYDVKMKEKGDIPEGYSVSREKKERFSLILESASTNQTSMYLCATQPGLASYEQYFGPGTRLTVT.

CDR3 protein: CASRRQRGVRSEQYF. As DNA, the CDR3 is TGTGCCAGCAGGCGCCAGCGGGGGGTTAGATCCGAGCAGTACTTC. V gene TRBV6-5 combines with J gene TRBJ2-7; 9 bases line up with TRBD2. Germline assignment: CDR1 MNHEY and CDR2 SVGAGI. The CDR3 covers 15 residues. V lost 6 bases, J lost 6 bases, and 12 bases stayed unmatched.

This chain links TRBV4-3 with TRBJ2-1; D is ambiguous. Per germline, CDR1 LGHNA and CDR2 YSLEER. This CDR3 region has 10 residues. Trimming removed 0 bases from V and 13 bases from J, with 4 bases in between. CDR3 loop: CASSQDLQFF. The CDR3 coding sequence is TGCGCCAGCAGCCAAGATCTTCAGTTCTTC.

The genes are TRBV20-1 and TRBJ2-1, with 8 bases fitting TRBD2. The germline V gene encodes CDR1 DFQATT and CDR2 SNEGSKA (reference sequence). The CDR3 sequence is 14 residues long. As DNA, the CDR3 is TGCAGCGCCAGCAAAGCGGGGGACCGAGATGAGCAGTTCTTC. Translating gives CSASKAGDRDEQFF.

The rearrangement links TRBV7-9 to TRBJ1-2; perhaps TRBD1 as D (6 bases). V was shortened by 5 bases and J by 7 bases, with 23 bases between the two germline ends. CDR3 length: 16 amino acids. Germline V CDR1 and CDR2: SEHNR, FQNEAQ (reference sequence). This CDR3 reads CASSPAGAGLITGYTF. The CDR3, as DNA: TGTGCCAGCAGCCCCGCGGGGGCGGGGCTGATTACTGGCTACACCTTC.

This clonotype was detected only a few times. V and J are TRBV27 and TRBJ1-6, with D perhaps TRBD1 (6 bases). The V gene's germline CDR1 is MNHEY and CDR2 SMNVEV (reference sequence). Trimming removed 5 bases from V and 6 bases from J, with 14 bases in between. CDR3 length: 15 residues. The CDR3 sequence is CASSLSRGFNSPLHF. In DNA, the CDR3 is TGTGCCAGCAGTCTGTCGAGGGGGTTTAATTCACCCCTCCACTTT.

This clonotype has just one count. The chain joins TRBV6-1 to TRBJ2-5; TRBD1 aligns across 7 bases. The CDR3 runs to 14 residues. From germline, CDR1 is MNHNS and CDR2 SASEGT. Trimming took 2 bases from V and 10 from J; bases not matched to a gene: 10. The CDR3: CASSEIGQVRLQYF. In DNA form, the CDR3 reads TGTGCCAGCAGTGAAATCGGACAGGTACGTCTCCAGTACTTC.

The rearrangement joins TRBV7-2 to TRBJ2-7; 9 bases fit TRBD2. V shed 5 bases and J 2 bases; nucleotides not matched to a gene: 7. The CDR3 consists of 15 residues. Germline V lookup: CDR1 SGHTA, CDR2 FQGNSA. The CDR3 DNA reads TGTGCCAGCAGCATACTTAGCGGGGGCCCCTACGAGCAGTACTTC. This encodes CASSILSGGPYEQYF.

V gene TRBV10-3 combines with J gene TRBJ2-3, with 8 bases matching TRBD1. Germline V gene data show CDR1 as ENHRY and CDR2 as SYGVKD. This CDR3 spans 15 amino acids. V shed 1 base, J shed 5 bases, and the junction held 5 bases outside the gene matches. The CDR3 sequence is CAISEWTGSGDTQYF. The CDR3 DNA is TGTGCCATCAGTGAGTGGACAGGGTCGGGAGATACGCAGTATTTT.

V and J are TRBV3-1 and TRBJ2-3, with D tentatively TRBD1 or TRBD2 (5 bases each). V lost 0 bases, J lost 6 bases, and 13 bases lay in between. The CDR3 covers 15 residues. Germline V lookup: CDR1 LGHDT, CDR2 YNNKEL (reference sequence). CDR3: CASSQESGTSDTQYF. The CDR3 DNA reads TGTGCCAGCAGCCAAGAATCCGGGACCAGTGATACGCAGTATTTT.

This sequence joins TRBV3-1 and TRBJ2-3; 8 bases fit TRBD2. The germline V gene encodes CDR1 LGHDT and CDR2 YNNKEL (reference sequence). The CDR3 loop spans 15 amino acids. V was pared by 3 bases and J by 5 bases, with 7 bases of the junction left unmatched. The CDR3 DNA reads as TGTGCCAGCAGCCACGCGGGAGGAGCGTTAGATACGCAGTATTTT. It translates to CASSHAGGALDTQYF.

The chain joins TRBV9 to TRBJ2-3; possibly TRBD1 for D (5 bases). The CDR3 sequence is 16 residues long. Germline V gives CDR1 SGDLS, CDR2 YYNGEE. V shed 0 bases and J shed 0 bases, with 11 bases lying between them. CDR3 residues: CASSVGGDSSTDTQYF. The CDR3 nucleotides are TGTGCCAGCAGCGTAGGGGGCGACTCTAGCACAGATACGCAGTATTTT.

The sample holds a few counts of this clonotype. V and J are TRBV25-1 and TRBJ2-4, with D perhaps TRBD2 (6 bases). The CDR3 loop spans 15 amino acids. CDR1 is MGHDK and CDR2 is SYGVNS in the germline V gene. The V end was cut by 2 bases, the J end by 0 bases, with 8 bases between. The CDR3: CASSEQGLAKNIQYF. CDR3 nucleotide sequence: TGTGCCAGCAGTGAACAGGGACTAGCCAAAAACATTCAGTACTTC.

This clonotype has a handful of counts. This chain uses TRBV4-2 with TRBJ2-7; a possible D gene is TRBD2 (6 bases). Germline V gene lookup returns CDR1 LGHNA and CDR2 YNFKEQ. CDR3 length equals 13 residues. The V and J ends lost 4 bases and 5 bases respectively, with 12 bases between them. Written as DNA, the CDR3 is TGTGCCAGCAGCCCCATCGGGGGACACGAGCAGTACTTC. It codes for CASSPIGGHEQYF.

The chain joins TRBV4-3 to TRBJ1-2; a possible D gene is TRBD1 (5 bases). V lost 0 bases to trimming and J lost 4 bases, with 9 bases between them. The CDR3 runs 14 residues. Germline V CDR1 and CDR2: LGHNA, YSLEER. The CDR3 DNA follows: TGCGCCAGCAGCCAAGATCAGGGCCCCTATGGCTACACCTTC. Protein sequence: CASSQDQGPYGYTF.

This clonotype appeared a few times. J is TRBJ1-2 and V is TRBV10-3; 9 bases line up with TRBD1. Germline V CDR1 and CDR2: ENHRY, SYGVKD. The CDR3 is 16 amino acids. Trimming took 0 bases from V and 7 from J; bases not matched to a gene: 9. CDR3 sequence reads: CAISESVDRGESGYTF. The DNA of the CDR3 is TGTGCCATCAGTGAGTCCGTGGACAGGGGAGAATCTGGCTACACCTTC.

V usage is TRBV4-1 and J usage is TRBJ2-7; weak D call: TRBD2 (5 bases). The germline CDR1 and CDR2 sequences are MGHRA and YSYEKL. The CDR3 totals 15 residues. The V end was cut by 0 bases, the J end by 7 bases, with 16 bases between. CDR3 nucleotide sequence: TGCGCCAGCAGCCAAGAAGCGGACTCCTACAATGAGCAGTACTTC. Its translation: CASSQEADSYNEQYF.

The count of this clonotype is one. The rearrangement uses TRBV6-1 and TRBJ2-7; no definite D call. Trimming shortened V by 7 bases and J by 0 bases, and 16 bases separated the two germline ends. The length of the CDR3 is 15 residues. Germline lookup yields CDR1 MNHNS and CDR2 SASEGT. The CDR3 region is CASTEERLSSYEQYF. In DNA form, the CDR3 reads TGTGCCAGCACCGAGGAACGGTTAAGCTCCTACGAGCAGTACTTC.

The V gene is TRBV2, the J gene TRBJ1-2; D gene unclear. The ends were cut back, 2 bases at V and 5 bases at J, with 12 bases in the middle. This CDR3 has 14 residues. Germline V gene data show CDR1 as SNHLY and CDR2 as FYNNEI. This CDR3 reads CASSESGSAYGYTF. In DNA form, the CDR3 reads TGTGCCAGCAGTGAAAGCGGTTCGGCGTATGGCTACACCTTC. The variable domain in full, with the rest retrieved from reference TRBV2 and TRBJ1-2, is EPEVTQTPSHQVTQMGQEVILRCVPISNHLYFYWYRQILGQKVEFLVSFYNNEISEKSEIFDDQFSVERPDGSNFTLKIRSTKLEDSAMYFCASSESGSAYGYTFGSGTRLTVV.

This clonotype was detected a few times. V usage is TRBV5-1 and J usage is TRBJ2-4, with 9 bases identical to TRBD1. V was clipped by 4 bases and J by 4 bases; unmatched bases: 12. CDR1 and CDR2 (germline): SGHRS, YFSETQ. The CDR3 has 17 amino acids. CDR3 bases: TGCGCCAGCAGCCAACCTCCGACGGGACAGGGAAAAAACATTCAGTACTTC. This sequence encodes CASSQPPTGQGKNIQYF.

The chain uses TRBV6-5 and TRBJ2-7; 7 nucleotides agree with TRBD2. The V and J ends lost 2 bases and 9 bases, in that order; junction bases with no gene match: 1. The CDR3 totals 11 residues. CDR1 and CDR2 from the germline V gene are MNHEY and SVGAGI. The CDR3 sequence: CASSYTGGQYF. CDR3 DNA: TGTGCCAGCAGTTACACGGGGGGGCAGTACTTC.

This clonotype was seen more than once but under ten times. The chain is built from TRBV28 and TRBJ2-4; TRBD1 is a possible D gene (7 bases). CDR1 is MDHEN, CDR2 SYDVKM, per germline. The CDR3 covers 15 residues. V lost 6 bases, J lost 13 bases, and 25 bases lay in between. The CDR3 loop is CASSLEGQPNWKQYF. In DNA, the CDR3 is TGTGCCAGCAGCCTGGAGGGACAGCCCAATTGGAAGCAGTACTTC.

The CDR3 nucleotides read TGCAGCGTTGAAGATGAGTCATACTACGAGCAGTACTTC. Translation gives CSVEDESYYEQYF. The chain carries TRBV29-1 and TRBJ2-5; D gene unclear. The J call may be wrong; the DNA end is better matched by TRBJ2-7. The CDR3 has 13 amino acids. Germline CDR1 is SQVTM and CDR2 is ANQGSEA.

There are a few counts of this clonotype. This chain links TRBV4-1 with TRBJ2-3; TRBD1 is a possible D gene (6 bases). From germline, CDR1 is MGHRA and CDR2 YSYEKL. The CDR3 runs to 16 residues. V gave up 4 bases and J gave up 0 bases, with 14 bases separating them. The CDR3 DNA reads as TGCGCCAGCAGCCCAAGGACAGAAAGTAGCACAGATACGCAGTATTTT. Protein product: CASSPRTESSTDTQYF.

The J gene is TRBJ2-1, the V gene TRBV10-3; no clear D. V was pared by 2 bases and J by 4 bases, with 6 bases between. Germline CDR1 is ENHRY and CDR2 is SYGVKD. The CDR3 sequence is 13 residues long. This CDR3 reads CAISELKYNEQFF. As DNA, the CDR3 is TGTGCCATCAGTGAGCTAAAGTACAATGAGCAGTTCTTC.

This clonotype has a handful of counts. The V call is TRBV6-5, the J call TRBJ2-1; 7 nucleotides align to TRBD2. Germline CDR1 and CDR2: MNHEY and SVGAGI. Trimming cost V 10 bases and J 5 bases; bases outside gene matches: 5. CDR3 length equals 12 residues. The chain's CDR3 is CATSGADNEQFF. CDR3 coding DNA: TGTGCCACAAGCGGGGCTGACAATGAGCAGTTCTTC.

The rearrangement joins TRBV3-1 to TRBJ2-1; D is ambiguous. Germline V gene sequence: CDR1 LGHDT, CDR2 YNNKEL (reference sequence). Trimming removed 1 base from V and 5 bases from J, with 9 bases in between. The CDR3 is 14 amino acids. The CDR3, as DNA: TGTGCCAGCAGCCAAGTCTCAGTGAACAATGAGCAGTTCTTC. Residues: CASSQVSVNNEQFF.

This clonotype came up a few times. This chain links TRBV28 with TRBJ2-6; 10 positions agree with TRBD1. Per the germline V gene, CDR1 is MDHEN and CDR2 is SYDVKM. With V trimmed by 4 bases and J by 3 bases, 6 bases remained unmatched. This CDR3 comprises 17 residues. In nucleotides, the CDR3 is TGTGCCAGCAGTTGGGACAGGGGTCTTGGTGGGGCCAACGTCCTGACTTTC. This sequence encodes CASSWDRGLGGANVLTF.

The CDR3 reads CATATGTSAYNEQFF. The CDR3 nucleotides read TGTGCCACTGCGACCGGGACTAGCGCTTACAATGAGCAGTTCTTC. The rearrangement links TRBV7-6 to TRBJ2-1, with 10 bases matching TRBD2. V was clipped by 10 bases and J by 4 bases; unmatched bases: 10. This CDR3 region has 15 residues. Germline CDR1 SGHVS, CDR2 FNYEAQ.